This TCR beta chain was retrieved from a study of long-term antiretroviral therapy in people with HIV. A v3.0 immunoSEQ assay was performed at survey level. Profiling relied on immunoSEQ multiplex PCR, and the TCRdb table lists in-frame clones only, not all of them. The sample includes about 36,000 clones, 75% to 85% of them seen just once. Going into DNA extraction, samples held roughly 0.85-11 million cryopreserved PBMC. The specimen was unsorted PBMCs, collected 3.4 years after starting antiretroviral therapy. The TCR comes from a man aged 25-45 years with HIV.

For the CDR3, the DNA is TGTGCCAGCAGTGTGGGGGGGGTAGACAACTCCTACGAGCAGTACTTC. Translation gives CASSVGGVDNSYEQYF. V gene TRBV2 combines with J gene TRBJ2-7, with 7 bases aligning to TRBD2. After removal of 4 bases from V and 0 bases from J, the junction contained 9 bases not matched to a gene. This CDR3 is 16 amino acids long. Germline CDR1 is SNHLY and CDR2 is FYNNEI.